Described below is a single TCR beta chain sequence and its context. Its specificity is unknown. The length of the CDR3 is 14 residues. Germline V gene data show CDR1 as SEHNR and CDR2 as FQNEAQ (reference sequence). V lost 1 base to trimming and J lost 1 base, with 7 bases between them. This was the immunoSEQ v3.0 assay at survey level. Samples were sequenced targeting roughly 40,000-55,000 T-cell genomes each. TCRdb's copy holds only in-frame clones and misses some; the assay was immunoSEQ multiplex PCR. The table includes 20,000 to 25,000 clones, about four fifths detected once. The data were taken from a study of long-term antiretroviral therapy in people with HIV. Study-wide findings and caveats: Regardless of time point, clones expanded before ART dominated the repertoire.

The rearrangement joins TRBV7-9 to TRBJ1-1; D not resolved. This clonotype was obtained from a man in his forties with HIV. The specimen comprised unsorted PBMCs, sampled roughly 2.3 years after starting antiretroviral therapy. The CDR3 DNA reads TGTGCCAGCAGCTTAGGGGCAGGGAACACTGAAGCTTTCTTT. This codes for CASSLGAGNTEAFF.